These 32 T cell receptor beta chains were all obtained from the same sample, sequenced in a study of blood T cells in healthy people across ages. The second PCR ran roughly 6 to 12 cycles with a sample-barcoded 5' primer and J-beta primers. TCRdb reprocessed the 5' RACE reads via MiXCR and lists one record per CDR3 protein. Among around 1,000,000 distinct CDR3 sequences listed, about 25% were seen once. These data are also associated with another study on T cells of mothers and their children.

The sample comprised blood. All receptors come from a girl between 2 and 10 years old in good health.

V gene TRBV7-9 combines with J gene TRBJ1-2; the D is unclear. Germline V gene sequence: CDR1 SEHNR, CDR2 FQNEAQ (reference sequence). V lost 1 base and J 8 bases, leaving 14 bases between the germline ends. The CDR3 is 14 residues long. The DNA of the CDR3 is TGTGCCAGCAGCTTAGTGGCAGGATCAGTGGGCTACACCTTC. Translated: CASSLVAGSVGYTF.

The chain uses TRBV20-1 and TRBJ2-7; possibly TRBD2 for D (5 bases). V gave up 7 bases and J gave up 6 bases, with 13 bases separating them. The germline V gene has CDR1 DFQATT and CDR2 SNEGSKA (reference sequence). The CDR3 has 11 amino acids. This chain's CDR3 is CSGLLVREQYF. The CDR3 DNA sequence: TGCAGTGGCTTACTAGTTCGCGAGCAGTACTTC.

The genes are TRBV29-1 and TRBJ2-5; D remains unclear. CDR3 size: 13 residues. The V gene lost 4 bases and the J gene lost 1 base, with 10 bases spanning the gap. Germline loops: CDR1 SQVTM, CDR2 ANQGSEA. The CDR3 spells CSVARNLQETQYF. In DNA form, the CDR3 reads TGCAGCGTTGCTAGAAACCTCCAAGAGACCCAGTACTTC.

The V call is TRBV5-5, the J call TRBJ1-4; tentatively, D is TRBD1 (6 bases). Trimming removed 0 bases at V and 6 bases at J, with 12 bases between. This CDR3 has 15 residues. The V gene's germline CDR1 is SGHKS and CDR2 YYEKEE (reference sequence). The CDR3 spells CASSLVWGADEKLFF. The CDR3 DNA reads as TGTGCCAGCAGCTTGGTATGGGGGGCGGATGAAAAACTGTTTTTT.

A few counts support this clonotype. This CDR3 reads CASGTGQSDETQYF. For the CDR3, the DNA is TGTGCTAGTGGTACGGGACAGTCCGATGAGACCCAGTACTTC. This chain joins TRBV12-5 and TRBJ2-5; 7 bases are a match to TRBD1. The CDR3 is 14 amino acids. The germline CDR1 and CDR2 sequences are LGHNT and FRNRAP. The V gene end was trimmed by 5 bases and the J gene end by 5 bases; junction bases not matched to a gene: 8. The entire variable domain, with the rest obtained from reference TRBV12-5 and TRBJ2-5, is as follows: DARVTQTPRHKVTEMGQEVTMRCQPILGHNTVFWYRQTMMQGLELLAYFRNRAPLDDSGMPKDRFSAEMPDATLATLKIQPSEPRDSAVYFCASGTGQSDETQYFGPGTRLLVL.

The gene calls are TRBV6-6 and TRBJ2-3; TRBD2 matches 10 bases. From germline, CDR1 is MNHNY and CDR2 SVGAGI (reference sequence). This CDR3 is built from 16 residues. J was trimmed by 4 bases and V by 7 bases; bases with no gene match: 11. DNA for the CDR3: TGTGCCAGCAAGGGACTAGCGACCTTCACACCAGATACGCAGTATTTT. Its translation: CASKGLATFTPDTQYF.

This clonotype showed up just a few times. The chain carries TRBV12-3 or TRBV12-4 and TRBJ2-6, with TRBD1 as a possible D gene (5 bases). The germline V and J ends were trimmed by 0 bases and 4 bases, with 13 bases remaining between them. The CDR3 sequence is 17 residues long. CDR3 sequence (DNA): TGTGCCAGCAGTTTAGCGCAGGGAACGAAAGGGGCCAACGTCCTGACTTTC. Translated, it gives CASSLAQGTKGANVLTF.

In this sample, this clonotype turned up a few times. CDR3 region: CASRRAGTTDTQYF. The CDR3, as DNA: TGTGCCAGCAGGAGAGCGGGTACCACAGATACGCAGTATTTT. The chain couples TRBV12-3 or TRBV12-4 to TRBJ2-3, with TRBD2 as a possible D gene (6 bases). This CDR3 spans 14 amino acids. Trimming stripped 6 bases from V and 2 bases from J, with 12 bases between.

This clonotype was recorded a few times. The rearrangement links TRBV20-1 to TRBJ1-1, with 8 nucleotides matching TRBD1. Trimming cost V 5 bases and J 9 bases; bases outside gene matches: 8. The length of the CDR3 is 12 residues. The germline V gene encodes CDR1 DFQATT and CDR2 SNEGSKA (reference sequence). The CDR3 DNA follows: TGCAGTGCTGCACCAGGGGGCGGGAAAGCTTTCTTT. Protein sequence: CSAAPGGGKAFF.

In the case of this clonotype: Relative to the germline gene, one junction end is altered; a read error may explain this. V and J are TRBV4-3 and TRBJ2-3; D is perhaps TRBD1 or TRBD2 (6 bases each). Germline V gene data show CDR1 as LGHNA and CDR2 as YSLEER. The CDR3 consists of 13 residues. CDR3 amino acids: CASSQGGMDTQYF. CDR3 DNA: TGCGCCAGCAGTCAAGGGGGGATGGATACGCAGTATTTT.

The chain uses TRBV5-5 and TRBJ1-4; a possible D gene is TRBD1 (6 bases). Germline assignment: CDR1 SGHKS and CDR2 YYEKEE (reference sequence). Trimming stripped 2 bases from V and 8 bases from J, with 13 bases between. The CDR3 sequence is 14 residues long. This CDR3 reads CASSLGTIGEKLFF. CDR3 DNA sequence: TGTGCCAGCAGCTTAGGGACAATCGGAGAAAAACTGTTTTTT.

V and J are TRBV4-2 and TRBJ2-7; D gene ambiguous. Per germline, CDR1 LGHNA and CDR2 YNFKEQ. V was clipped by 3 bases and J by 7 bases, with 13 bases between them. This CDR3 has 13 residues. The CDR3 nucleotides read TGTGCCAGCAGCCAGGTCCCCGGTGAGGAGCAGTACTTC. This translates into CASSQVPGEEQYF.

In this sample, this clonotype turned up a few times. V gene TRBV20-1 combines with J gene TRBJ2-7; D is unresolved. This CDR3 comprises 15 residues. Germline lookup yields CDR1 DFQATT and CDR2 SNEGSKA (reference sequence). Trimming cost V 3 bases and J 3 bases, with 18 bases left between them. The CDR3 DNA sequence: TGCAGTGCTAGGGACCCTGACGGCTTCGGCTACGAGCAGTACTTC. Its protein is CSARDPDGFGYEQYF.

The DNA for the CDR3 is TGTGCCAGCAGCTTGCTGAGCGGGGACTACCTCTCTGGGGCCAACGTCCTGACTTTC. Its protein product is CASSLLSGDYLSGANVLTF. V gene TRBV5-5 combines with J gene TRBJ2-6, with 7 nucleotides matching TRBD2. CDR1 is SGHKS, CDR2 YYEKEE, per germline (reference sequence). There are 19 residues in the CDR3. J was trimmed by 0 bases and V by 1 base; bases with no gene match: 10.

V usage is TRBV19 and J usage is TRBJ1-1; D remains unclear. The germline V gene encodes CDR1 LNHDA and CDR2 SQIVND (reference sequence). V was cut by 5 bases and J by 6 bases, with 13 bases left in between. CDR3 size: 13 residues. CDR3 DNA: TGTGCCAGTAGTGTTGTTAGTATGGCTGAAGCTTTCTTT. Translating it yields CASSVVSMAEAFF.

For the CDR3, the DNA is TGTGCCAGCAGCTTAGTAGACGAGGGCTACACCTTC. Amino acids: CASSLVDEGYTF. The genes are TRBV7-9 and TRBJ1-2; D is undetermined. Germline values: CDR1 SEHNR, CDR2 FQNEAQ (reference sequence). The V gene lost 1 base and the J gene lost 8 bases, with 8 bases spanning the gap. The CDR3 has 12 amino acids.

The V call is TRBV5-1, the J call TRBJ1-1; a weak D match, TRBD1 (5 bases). V lost 4 bases and J 5 bases, leaving 18 bases between the germline ends. From germline, CDR1 is SGHRS and CDR2 YFSETQ. This CDR3 is built from 15 residues. The CDR3 bases are TGCGCCAGCAGCGCGGGAACCAGGGTGGGGACTGAAGCTTTCTTT. Amino acid sequence: CASSAGTRVGTEAFF.

The CDR3 protein is CASSKEDSSGANVLTF. For the CDR3, the DNA is TGTGCCAGCAGCAAGGAGGACAGCTCTGGGGCCAACGTCCTGACTTTC. The J gene is TRBJ2-6, the V gene TRBV21-1; whether TRBD2, the table's D call, matches the DNA was not checked. TRBV21-1 is a pseudogene segment. The CDR3 loop spans 16 amino acids.

This clonotype was counted many times. The CDR3 nucleotides are TGTGCCAGCAGTTACTTCGGACAGGGGGCGACCAAAAACATTCAGTACTTC. It is translated as CASSYFGQGATKNIQYF. The J gene is TRBJ2-4, the V gene TRBV6-2 or TRBV6-3; 11 bases are shared with TRBD1. The CDR3 is made up of 17 amino acids. V dropped 1 base and J dropped 2; count of bases not matched to a gene: 4. Germline assignment: CDR1 MNHEY and CDR2 SVGEGT.

The V gene is TRBV12-3 or TRBV12-4, the J gene TRBJ2-2, with TRBD2 matching 7 bases. The ends lost 7 bases at V and 5 bases at J; junction bases unmatched: 7. The CDR3 length is 14 residues. For the CDR3, the DNA is TGTGCCAGCATTCGGCTAGCGGATACCGGGGAGCTGTTTTTT. Its translation: CASIRLADTGELFF.

The chain couples TRBV18 to TRBJ1-4, with D maybe TRBD1 (5 bases). There are 14 residues in the CDR3. Germline V CDR1 and CDR2: KGHSH, LQKENI. Trimming cost V 6 bases and J 8 bases, with 16 bases left between them. The CDR3 sequence: CASSGTEGVEKLFF. The CDR3 region has the DNA TGTGCCAGCTCCGGGACGGAGGGTGTGGAAAAACTGTTTTTT.

In this sample, this clonotype turned up once. The CDR3 DNA follows: TGTGCCAGCAGCCCGGACGGATTTCACGAGCAGTACTTC. It yields the protein CASSPDGFHEQYF. V is TRBV5-4 and J is TRBJ2-7; D call uncertain. The V gene lost 4 bases and the J gene lost 5 bases, with 13 bases spanning the gap. The CDR3 contains 13 residues. Germline CDR1 is SGHNT and CDR2 is YYREEE (reference sequence).

The gene calls are TRBV20-1 and TRBJ2-3; 7 nucleotides agree with TRBD2. Germline V gene sequence: CDR1 DFQATT, CDR2 SNEGSKA (reference sequence). V trimming: 3 bases; J trimming: 2 bases; junction bases outside the gene matches: 17. The CDR3 covers 18 residues. CDR3 DNA: TGCAGTGCTAGTCCCCGGGAGGTCCACAAATTCTTCACAGATACGCAGTATTTT. Amino acid sequence: CSASPREVHKFFTDTQYF.

This rearrangement joins TRBV20-1 to TRBJ2-3; 12 bases are a match to TRBD2. The CDR3 extends over 16 amino acids. V was pared by 5 bases and J by 2 bases, with 8 bases of the junction left unmatched. The germline CDR1 and CDR2 sequences are DFQATT and SNEGSKA (reference sequence). The CDR3 spells CSAPGLAGFYTDTQYF. Written as DNA, the CDR3 is TGCAGTGCTCCTGGACTAGCGGGGTTCTACACAGATACGCAGTATTTT.

This clonotype was recorded a few times. The J gene is TRBJ1-2, the V gene TRBV7-9, with no clear D. Deletions cut 3 bases from V and 8 bases from J, with 13 bases between. From germline, CDR1 is SEHNR and CDR2 FQNEAQ (reference sequence). The length of the CDR3 is 13 residues. The DNA of the CDR3 is TGTGCCAGCAGCTTTGAAGTTGGGCGCGGCTACACCTTC. This sequence encodes CASSFEVGRGYTF.

The V call is TRBV6-1, the J call TRBJ2-3, with 9 bases aligning to TRBD2. Germline CDR1 and CDR2: MNHNS and SASEGT. The V and J ends lost 5 bases and 2 bases, in that order; junction bases with no gene match: 14. The CDR3 is made up of 18 amino acids. This chain's CDR3 is CASSPLRAGGLNTDTQYF. CDR3 bases: TGTGCCAGCAGTCCTCTGAGAGCGGGAGGCTTGAACACAGATACGCAGTATTTT.

CDR3 DNA sequence: TGTGCCAGCAGACGACAGGGGGGATGGGAGACCCAGTACTTC. It codes for CASRRQGGWETQYF. This chain links TRBV12-3 or TRBV12-4 with TRBJ2-5, with 9 bases identical to TRBD1. The CDR3 totals 14 residues. Losses at the gene ends were 6 bases for V and 5 bases for J; bases not matched to a gene: 7.

This clonotype has a handful of counts. The chain has TRBV20-1 and TRBJ2-5; TRBD2 is a possible D gene (5 bases). The J call may be in error: the DNA end matches TRBJ2-7 better. CDR3 size: 13 residues. The V gene's germline CDR1 is DFQATT and CDR2 SNEGSKA (reference sequence). The CDR3 protein is CSAIRAETYEQYF. The CDR3 DNA reads as TGCAGTGCTATTCGAGCGGAAACTTACGAGCAGTACTTC.

The table lists this clonotype with a few counts. The V and J genes are TRBV27 and TRBJ2-5, with TRBD2 as a possible D gene (6 bases). Deletions cut 4 bases from V and 0 bases from J, with 12 bases between. CDR1 and CDR2 (germline): MNHEY, SMNVEV (reference sequence). The CDR3 covers 15 residues. As DNA, the CDR3 is TGTGCCAGCAGTTCGGGCGGGGAGTACCAAGAGACCCAGTACTTC. This encodes CASSSGGEYQETQYF.

The CDR3 region is CASLGAGADTQYF. In DNA form, the CDR3 reads TGTGCCAGCTTAGGGGCAGGGGCGGATACGCAGTATTTT. This chain connects TRBV7-9 to TRBJ2-3, with D perhaps TRBD1 (6 bases). The CDR3 loop spans 13 amino acids. Trimming cost V 8 bases and J 6 bases, with 15 bases left between them. The V gene's germline CDR1 is SEHNR and CDR2 FQNEAQ (reference sequence).

V usage is TRBV6-1 and J usage is TRBJ1-4, with 9 positions matching TRBD1. This CDR3 comprises 14 residues. Germline V CDR1 and CDR2: MNHNS, SASEGT. V shed 7 bases, J shed 8 bases, and the junction held 8 bases outside the gene matches. CDR3 amino acids: CASTLDRGGEKLFF. CDR3 coding DNA: TGTGCCAGCACCCTTGACAGGGGGGGCGAAAAACTGTTTTTT.

This clonotype has a handful of counts. The J gene is TRBJ1-1, the V gene TRBV7-9; D gene uncertain. The germline gives CDR1 SEHNR, CDR2 FQNEAQ (reference sequence). The CDR3 runs 13 residues. V lost 6 bases and J 4 bases, leaving 12 bases between the germline ends. The DNA of the CDR3 is TGTGCCAGCAGGTCAACCGGAGGCACTGAAGCTTTCTTT. It encodes CASRSTGGTEAFF.